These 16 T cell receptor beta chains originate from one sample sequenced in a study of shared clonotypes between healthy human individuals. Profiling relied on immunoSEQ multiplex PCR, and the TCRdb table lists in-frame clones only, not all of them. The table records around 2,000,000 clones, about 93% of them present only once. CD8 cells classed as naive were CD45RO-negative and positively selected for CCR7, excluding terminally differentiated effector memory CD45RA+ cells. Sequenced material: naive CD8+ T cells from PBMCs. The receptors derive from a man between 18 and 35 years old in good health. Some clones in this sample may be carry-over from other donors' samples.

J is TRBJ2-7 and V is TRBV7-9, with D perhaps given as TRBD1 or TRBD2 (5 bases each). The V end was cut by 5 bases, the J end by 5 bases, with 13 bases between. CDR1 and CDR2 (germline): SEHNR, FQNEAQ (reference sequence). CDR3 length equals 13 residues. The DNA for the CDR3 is TGTGCCAGCAGCCTATCAGGGAGACACGAGCAGTACTTC. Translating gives CASSLSGRHEQYF.

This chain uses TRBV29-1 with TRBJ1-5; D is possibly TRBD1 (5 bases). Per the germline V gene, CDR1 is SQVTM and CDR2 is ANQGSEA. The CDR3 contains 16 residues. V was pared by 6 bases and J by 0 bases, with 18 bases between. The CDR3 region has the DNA TGCAGCGTCTCCCCCGGGACCGGACTTAGCAATCAGCCCCAGCATTTT. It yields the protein CSVSPGTGLSNQPQHF.

For the CDR3, the DNA is TGTGCCAGCAGTTTAGCGAGGCAGCGCAATCAGCCCCAGCATTTT. This sequence encodes CASSLARQRNQPQHF. The chain links TRBV28 to TRBJ1-5; D uncertain. Germline CDR1 MDHEN, CDR2 SYDVKM. CDR3 length equals 15 residues. Deletions cut 2 bases from V and 2 bases from J, with 10 bases between.

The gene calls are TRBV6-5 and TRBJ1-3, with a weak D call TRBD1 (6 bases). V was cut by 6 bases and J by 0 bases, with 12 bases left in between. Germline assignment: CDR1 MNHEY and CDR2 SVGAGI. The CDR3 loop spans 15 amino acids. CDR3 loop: CASSLGQSSGNTIYF. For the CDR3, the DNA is TGTGCCAGCAGCCTCGGACAGAGCTCTGGAAACACCATATATTTT.

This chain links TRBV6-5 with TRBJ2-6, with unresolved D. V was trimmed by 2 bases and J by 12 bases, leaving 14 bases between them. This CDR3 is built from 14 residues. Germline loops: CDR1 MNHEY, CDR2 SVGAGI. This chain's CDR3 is CASSYVGLGSVLTF. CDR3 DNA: TGTGCCAGCAGTTACGTAGGGTTAGGCTCCGTCCTGACTTTC.

The CDR3 nucleotides are TGTGCCAGCAGCGTAGGACTAGCGCTTTCAGATACGCAGTATTTT. Translation: CASSVGLALSDTQYF. The chain couples TRBV9 to TRBJ2-3, with TRBD2 matching over 8 bases. CDR3 length: 15 amino acids. The germline V gene has CDR1 SGDLS and CDR2 YYNGEE. The V gene end was trimmed by 0 bases and the J gene end by 4 bases; junction bases not matched to a gene: 4.

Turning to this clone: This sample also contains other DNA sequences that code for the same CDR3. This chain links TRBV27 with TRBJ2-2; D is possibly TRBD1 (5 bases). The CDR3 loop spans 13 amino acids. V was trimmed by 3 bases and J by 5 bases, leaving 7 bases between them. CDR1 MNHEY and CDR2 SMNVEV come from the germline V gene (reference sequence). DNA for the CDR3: TGTGCCAGCAGTTTGGGGCATACCGGGGAGCTGTTTTTT. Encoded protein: CASSLGHTGELFF.

The CDR3 is CASSKNYEQYF. The CDR3 region has the DNA TGTGCCAGCAGTAAAAACTACGAGCAGTACTTC. This sequence joins TRBV2 and TRBJ2-7; no clear D gene. The germline CDR1 and CDR2 sequences are SNHLY and FYNNEI. Trimming removed 5 bases at V and 3 bases at J, with 5 bases between. This CDR3 is 11 amino acids long.

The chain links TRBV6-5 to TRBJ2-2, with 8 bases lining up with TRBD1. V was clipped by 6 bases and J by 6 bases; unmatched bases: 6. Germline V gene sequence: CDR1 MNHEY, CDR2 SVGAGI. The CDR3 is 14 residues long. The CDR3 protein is CASRTRTGPGELFF. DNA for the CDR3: TGTGCCAGCAGAACCCGGACAGGGCCCGGGGAGCTGTTTTTT.

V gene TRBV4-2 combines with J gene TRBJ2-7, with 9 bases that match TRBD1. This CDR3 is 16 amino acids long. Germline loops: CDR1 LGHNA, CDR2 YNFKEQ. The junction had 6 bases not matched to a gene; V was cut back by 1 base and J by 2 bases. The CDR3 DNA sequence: TGTGCCAGCAGCCAAGCCGGGACAGGGAGTCCCTACGAGCAGTACTTC. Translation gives CASSQAGTGSPYEQYF.

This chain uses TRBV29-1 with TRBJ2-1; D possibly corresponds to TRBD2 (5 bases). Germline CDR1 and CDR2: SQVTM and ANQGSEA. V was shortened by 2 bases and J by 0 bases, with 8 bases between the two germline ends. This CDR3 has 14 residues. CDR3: CSVETGVSYNEQFF. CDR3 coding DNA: TGCAGCGTTGAAACCGGGGTCTCCTACAATGAGCAGTTCTTC.

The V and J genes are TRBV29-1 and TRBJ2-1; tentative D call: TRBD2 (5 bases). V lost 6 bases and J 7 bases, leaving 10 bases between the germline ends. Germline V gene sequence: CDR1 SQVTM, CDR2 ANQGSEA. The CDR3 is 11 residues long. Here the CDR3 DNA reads TGCAGCGTACCCGTAGCGAATGAGCAGTTCTTC. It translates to CSVPVANEQFF.

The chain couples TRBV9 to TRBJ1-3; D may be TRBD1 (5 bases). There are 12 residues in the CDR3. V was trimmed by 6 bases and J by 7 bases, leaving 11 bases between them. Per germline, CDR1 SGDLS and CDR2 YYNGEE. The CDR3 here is CASTGGGNTIYF. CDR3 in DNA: TGTGCCAGCACCGGCGGGGGGAACACCATATATTTT.

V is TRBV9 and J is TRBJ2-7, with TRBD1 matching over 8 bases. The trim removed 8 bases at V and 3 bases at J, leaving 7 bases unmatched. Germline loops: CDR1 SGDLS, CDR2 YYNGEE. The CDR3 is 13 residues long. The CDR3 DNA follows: TGTGCCAGTGGGGCAGGGGGCATCTACGAGCAGTACTTC. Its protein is CASGAGGIYEQYF. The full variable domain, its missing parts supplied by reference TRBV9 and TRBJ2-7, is DSGVTQTPKHLITATGQRVTLRCSPRSGDLSVYWYQQSLDQGLQFLIQYYNGEERAKGNILERFSAQQFPDLHSELNLSSLELGDSALYFCASGAGGIYEQYFGPGTRLTVT.

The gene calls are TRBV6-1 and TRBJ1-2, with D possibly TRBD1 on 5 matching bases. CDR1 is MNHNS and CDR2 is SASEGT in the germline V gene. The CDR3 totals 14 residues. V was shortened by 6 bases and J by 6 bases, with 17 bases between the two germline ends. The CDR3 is CASRRWGGKDGYTF. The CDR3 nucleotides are TGTGCCAGCAGACGGTGGGGGGGAAAAGATGGCTACACCTTC.

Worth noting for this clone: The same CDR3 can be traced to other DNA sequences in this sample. The chain's CDR3 is CASSFLTDTQYF. CDR3 coding DNA: TGTGCCAGCAGTTTTCTAACAGATACGCAGTATTTT. The V gene is TRBV28, the J gene TRBJ2-3; D is undetermined. Germline loops: CDR1 MDHEN, CDR2 SYDVKM. The CDR3 consists of 12 residues. Trimming removed 3 bases from V and 3 bases from J, with 4 bases in between. The entire variable domain, with the rest obtained from reference TRBV28 and TRBJ2-3, is as follows: DVKVTQSSRYLVKRTGEKVFLECVQDMDHENMFWYRQDPGLGLRLIYFSYDVKMKEKGDIPEGYSVSREKKERFSLILESASTNQTSMYLCASSFLTDTQYFGPGTRLTVL.